Presented here are 6 T cell receptor beta chains from one specimen sequenced in a study of T cells in Graves' hyperthyroidism and ophthalmopathy. The investigators amplified TCR beta CDR3 regions from RNA transcripts. Carried out on the TCR CDR3, a first-round RT-PCR used the HTBI primer set. TCRdb re-derived calls from the multiplex PCR reads in MiXCR, one entry per CDR3 protein. This sample has hundreds of thousands of distinct CDR3 sequences, with approximately 14% found just once. Source material: blood. These TCRs come from a woman between 18 and 29 years old with Graves' hyperthyroidism.

This chain uses TRBV15 with TRBJ2-6, with 7 bases that match TRBD2. V lost 0 bases to trimming and J lost 2 bases; unmatched junction nucleotides: 4. The CDR3 covers 17 residues. Germline lookup yields CDR1 LNHNV and CDR2 YYDKDF (reference sequence). The CDR3 DNA follows: TGTGCCACCAGCAGAGATGGGAGGGCGGCTGGGGCCAACGTCCTGACTTTC. Protein product: CATSRDGRAAGANVLTF.

This clonotype was recorded many times. The rearrangement links TRBV6-2 or TRBV6-3 to TRBJ2-7; possibly TRBD1 or TRBD2 for D (6 bases each). The V end was cut by 3 bases, the J end by 7 bases, with 22 bases between. Germline CDR1 reads MNHEY; CDR2 reads SVGEGT. The CDR3 spans 16 residues. The CDR3 region is CASSYLPGAGTGEQYF. The CDR3 region has the DNA TGTGCCAGCAGTTATTTACCAGGGGCCGGGACTGGGGAGCAGTACTTC.

Ten or more counts support this clonotype. The chain joins TRBV7-9 to TRBJ1-1; D is uncertain. The CDR3 spans 12 residues. Trimming left V 6 bases short and J 5 bases short, with 10 bases between. The V gene's germline CDR1 is SEHNR and CDR2 FQNEAQ (reference sequence). CDR3 sequence (DNA): TGTGCCAGCAGGGACGGTGGGACTGAAGCTTTCTTT. Protein product: CASRDGGTEAFF. Complete variable domain (other parts from reference TRBV7-9 and TRBJ1-1): DTGVSQNPRHKITKRGQNVTFRCDPISEHNRLYWYRQTLGQGPEFLTYFQNEAQLEKSRLLSDRFSAERPKGSFSTLEIQRTEQGDSAMYLCASRDGGTEAFFGQGTRLTVV.

This clonotype has more than one count but fewer than ten. The chain combines TRBV19 with TRBJ2-5; 11 bases are a match to TRBD2. Per germline, CDR1 LNHDA and CDR2 SQIVND (reference sequence). The CDR3 loop spans 17 amino acids. With 4 bases clipped from V and 2 bases from J, the junction kept 9 bases outside the gene matches. CDR3 DNA: TGTGCCAGTAGTACCAGACTAGCGGGAAGGGATCAAGAGACCCAGTACTTC. Translating gives CASSTRLAGRDQETQYF.

The chain links TRBV20-1 to TRBJ2-5; 7 positions agree with TRBD1. V gave up 2 bases and J gave up 5 bases; unmatched junction bases: 14. Germline CDR1 and CDR2: DFQATT and SNEGSKA (reference sequence). The CDR3 covers 16 residues. The CDR3 nucleotides read TGCAGTGCTAGATCCATGACAGGGTCGGCAGTTGAGACCCAGTACTTC. Protein product: CSARSMTGSAVETQYF.

V gene TRBV14 combines with J gene TRBJ1-2; 8 bases fit TRBD1. J gave up 5 bases and V 5 bases, and 7 bases lay outside the gene matches. The CDR3 runs to 14 residues. Germline assignment: CDR1 SGHDN and CDR2 FVKESK. The chain's CDR3 is CASSVRQGSYGYTF. The CDR3 DNA follows: TGTGCCAGCAGCGTTCGACAGGGGAGTTATGGCTACACCTTC. The variable domain in full, with the rest retrieved from reference TRBV14 and TRBJ1-2, is EAGVTQFPSHSVIEKGQTVTLRCDPISGHDNLYWYRRVMGKEIKFLLHFVKESKQDESGMPNNRFLAERTGGTYSTLKVQPAELEDSGVYFCASSVRQGSYGYTFGSGTRLTVV.